These T cell receptor beta chains were read from a single sample in a study of shared clonotypes between healthy human individuals. Profiled with immunoSEQ multiplex PCR; TCRdb holds only in-frame clones, not every one. The sample consists of roughly 1,000,000 clones, around three quarters of them appearing once. Sequencing was carried out using memory CD4+ T cells from PBMCs. These receptors all come from a man aged 18 to 29 in good health. Some clones in this sample may be carry-over from other donors' samples. CDR3s include the opening cysteine and the closing phenylalanine or tryptophan. The D gene is left open where the match is weak. Expanded clones are given a class, and other clones once, few, many or no size at all.

d_call	clone_size	j_call	v_call	cdr3_nt	cdr3_aa
NA	NA	TRBJ2-4	TRBV5-6	TGTGCCAGCAGCGCGGAATTTCAACTTAGGGCCAAAAACATTCAGTACTTC	CASSAEFQLRAKNIQYF
TRBD1	NA	TRBJ2-6	TRBV4-3	TGCGCCAGCAGCCAAGGGGACAGGTCTTTCTCTGGGGCCAACGTCCTGACTTTC	CASSQGDRSFSGANVLTF
TRBD2	NA	TRBJ2-5	TRBV18	TGTGCCAGCTCACCGCGGGAGATGGGAGAGACCCAGTACTTC	CASSPREMGETQYF
TRBD1	NA	TRBJ2-7	TRBV5-1	TGCGCCAGCGCACCACAGGGGTCTGGGACCTACGAGCAGTACTTC	CASAPQGSGTYEQYF
TRBD1	NA	TRBJ1-4	TRBV7-8	TGTGCCAGCAGCCGCTGGACAGGGGTGAATGAAAAACTGTTTTTT	CASSRWTGVNEKLFF
NA	NA	TRBJ1-2	TRBV28	TGTGCCAGCAGCAGAGCATATGGCTACACCTTC	CASSRAYGYTF
NA	NA	TRBJ2-7	TRBV2	TGTGCCAGCAGTGAAGCGGCGATAGGAGAGCAGTACTTC	CASSEAAIGEQYF
TRBD2	NA	TRBJ2-1	TRBV10-3	TGTGCCATCAGTGCGTCGCGGGGGGACAATGAGCAGTTCTTC	CAISASRGDNEQFF
NA	NA	TRBJ1-5	TRBV7-9	TGTGCCAGCAGCTTCAGTGGTTATGCCCAGCATTTT	CASSFSGYAQHF
TRBD1	NA	TRBJ1-1	TRBV6-1	TGTGCCACGTCCAGTGGTGGACAGGGGAACACTGAAGCTTTCTTT	CATSSGGQGNTEAFF
NA	once	TRBJ2-1	TRBV28	TGTGCCAGCAGTTTAACAGCGGACGAGCAGTTCTTC	CASSLTADEQFF
TRBD2	NA	TRBJ2-1	TRBV6-5	TGTGCCAGCAGTTACTCCCCGGGGAGGGACAATGAGCAGTTCTTC	CASSYSPGRDNEQFF
TRBD1	NA	TRBJ2-3	TRBV7-9	TGTGCCAGCACCCCGGACAGGGGCACAGATACGCAGTATTTT	CASTPDRGTDTQYF
TRBD1	NA	TRBJ2-3	TRBV10-3	TGTGCCATCAGTGAGTGGGCAGGGGGCGCGACAGATACGCAGTATTTT	CAISEWAGGATDTQYF
TRBD2	NA	TRBJ2-5	TRBV30	TGTGCCTGGAGTCTCCGGGGGGAGGACCAAGAGACCCAGTACTTC	CAWSLRGEDQETQYF
NA	once	TRBJ1-2	TRBV28	TGTGCCAGCAGTTTGACGCCAGGAGGATATGGCTACACCTTC	CASSLTPGGYGYTF
NA	NA	TRBJ2-1	TRBV4-2	TGTGCCAGCAGCCAAGATGGGACATACAATGAGCAGTTCTTC	CASSQDGTYNEQFF
NA	NA	TRBJ2-7	TRBV6-6	TGTGCCAGCAGTTCAGTGTTACCCTACGAGCAGTACTTC	CASSSVLPYEQYF
TRBD2	NA	TRBJ2-5	TRBV5-4	TGTGCCAGCAGCCAGACCGGGACTACAAACCAAGAGACCCAGTACTTC	CASSQTGTTNQETQYF
NA	NA	TRBJ1-5	TRBV9	TGTGCCAGCAGCGTAGGACCAGCGGACCAGCCCCAGCATTTT	CASSVGPADQPQHF
NA	NA	TRBJ2-1	TRBV19	TGTGCCAGTAGTATGAGTATCTCCCCTAGCTCCTACAATGAGCAGTTCTTC	CASSMSISPSSYNEQFF
NA	NA	TRBJ1-1	TRBV4-1	TGCGCCAGCAGAAAAACCGGGGAAAGGAATTCTTCTTTCTTT	CASRKTGERNSSFF
NA	NA	TRBJ1-1	TRBV5-8	TGTGCCAGCACCCCTCGGGAGGGTAACACTGAAGCTTTCTTT	CASTPREGNTEAFF
TRBD2	few	TRBJ2-5	TRBV19	TGTGCCAGTAGTCCCCCCGGAGGGACTAGCGGACAAGAGACCCAGTACTTC	CASSPPGGTSGQETQYF
TRBD2	NA	TRBJ2-1	TRBV5-1	TGCGCCAGCAGTAGCGGGACTAGCGGGAGTGGTGAGCAGTTCTTC	CASSSGTSGSGEQFF
TRBD2	NA	TRBJ2-1	TRBV7-3	TGTGCCAGCAGTTTACTTGGAAGGGCTAGCGGGGACAATGAGCAGTTCTTC	CASSLLGRASGDNEQFF
NA	once	TRBJ1-1	TRBV30	TGTGCCTGGAGGGACCCGGTCGGGGACCCGAACACTGAAGCTTTCTTT	CAWRDPVGDPNTEAFF
NA	NA	TRBJ1-2	TRBV6-1	TGTGCCAGCAGTGCTGGGATTGGCTACACCTTC	CASSAGIGYTF
TRBD2	NA	TRBJ2-7	TRBV5-1	TGCGCCAGCAGCCCGGTAGCGGGAGGCTACGAGCAGTACTTC	CASSPVAGGYEQYF
TRBD1	NA	TRBJ1-5	TRBV2	TGTGCCAGCAGTGCCCAGGGGGGGGATCAGCCCCAGCATTTT	CASSAQGGDQPQHF
NA	NA	TRBJ2-5	TRBV2	TGTGCCAGCAGTGAAGTGTTGGAGACCCAGTACTTC	CASSEVLETQYF
NA	NA	TRBJ1-2	TRBV2	TGTGCCAGCAGTGAAGCCCCAGAGCCCACCTTC	CASSEAPEPTF
TRBD1	NA	TRBJ1-2	TRBV5-1	TGCGCCAGCAGCTCGGACCAGGGGGCCGGCGGCTACACCTTC	CASSSDQGAGGYTF
NA	NA	TRBJ1-4	TRBV11-1	TGTGCCAGCAGCGATAATACGGGGCCTGAAAAACTGTTTTTT	CASSDNTGPEKLFF
TRBD1	NA	TRBJ1-2	TRBV29-1	TGCAGCGTTGATCGACAGGGTTCCTATGGCTACACCTTC	CSVDRQGSYGYTF
NA	few	TRBJ1-1	TRBV7-9	TGTGCCAGCAGCTCTTGGAACACTGAAGCTTTCTTT	CASSSWNTEAFF
TRBD1	NA	TRBJ2-1	TRBV5-1	TGCGCCAGCAGCCCGACAGGGTTCGGTGAGCAGTTCTTC	CASSPTGFGEQFF
NA	NA	TRBJ1-2	TRBV7-9	TGTGCCAGCAGCTTCGGACAGCTAAATAACTATGGCTACACCTTC	CASSFGQLNNYGYTF
TRBD1	once	TRBJ1-2	TRBV5-4	TGTGCCAGCAGCAGTGGACAGGGTCGAGGATTTGGCTACACCTTC	CASSSGQGRGFGYTF
NA	once	TRBJ2-2	TRBV6-1	TGTGCCAGCAGTACGGACAGCCCTGGGACCGGGGAGCTGTTTTTT	CASSTDSPGTGELFF
NA	NA	TRBJ1-5	TRBV28	TGTGCCAGCAGCAGAGTCTATAGCAATCAGCCCCAGCATTTT	CASSRVYSNQPQHF
NA	few	TRBJ1-5	TRBV5-6	TGTGCCAGCAGCTGGGGGTCCCTGGGCAATCAGCCCCAGCATTTT	CASSWGSLGNQPQHF
NA	NA	TRBJ1-1	TRBV11-2	TGTGCCAGCAGCTCCCCAAGGCCCTCAGGCCTCGGTGAAGCTTTCTTT	CASSSPRPSGLGEAFF
NA	NA	TRBJ2-3	TRBV29-1	TGCAGCGTCAGCCCGACAGCCACAGATACGCAGTATTTT	CSVSPTATDTQYF
NA	NA	TRBJ2-2	TRBV15	TGTGCCACCAGCAGAGATACCGGGGAGCTGTTTTTT	CATSRDTGELFF